A single sample gave rise to the 31 T cell receptor beta chains below, sequenced in a study of cytomegalovirus exposure and HLA in healthy donors. Primers: 60 Vbeta forward and 13 Jbeta reverse. The repertoire was sequenced with immunoSEQ multiplex PCR; TCRdb's copy has only in-frame clones and lacks some. The sample consists of 150,000 to 200,000 clones, roughly 13% of them appearing once. Specimen: PBMCs. The receptors were sampled from a man aged 50 to 60 in good health and CMV-seropositive.

J is TRBJ1-1 and V is TRBV25-1; D is perhaps TRBD1 (5 bases). The V end was cut by 1 base, the J end by 1 base, with 10 bases between. The CDR3 has 15 residues. Germline V CDR1 and CDR2: MGHDK, SYGVNS. CDR3: CASSELRGGNTEAFF. CDR3 bases: TGTGCCAGCAGTGAATTGCGGGGGGGGAACACTGAAGCTTTCTTT.

In its sample, this clone was seen a few times. The chain is built from TRBV30 and TRBJ2-3; tentative D call: TRBD2 (6 bases). This CDR3 has 16 amino acids. V lost 1 base and J lost 5, with 19 bases in between. Germline values: CDR1 GTSNPN, CDR2 SVGIG (reference sequence). The DNA for the CDR3 is TGTGCCTGGAGTGAGTTGGAGCGGAGGGCGGGAGATACGCAGTATTTT. This translates into CAWSELERRAGDTQYF.

The chain carries TRBV10-2 and TRBJ1-5; the D gene is possibly TRBD1 (6 bases). The CDR3 spans 14 residues. Germline loops: CDR1 WSHSY, CDR2 SAAADI. Trimming shortened V by 4 bases and J by 5 bases, and 12 bases separated the two germline ends. CDR3 sequence (DNA): TGCGCCAGCAGTGGAAGGGACATACATCAGCCCCAGCATTTT. This gives the protein CASSGRDIHQPQHF.

This clone was seen a handful of times. The chain couples TRBV6-9 to TRBJ2-7, with a tentative D call TRBD2 (6 bases). Germline CDR1 reads MNHGY; CDR2 reads SVAAGI. This CDR3 region has 13 residues. Trimming left V 2 bases short and J 6 bases short, with 11 bases between. In DNA, the CDR3 is TGTGCCAGCAGTTATGGGGGAGGAGGCGAGCAGTACTTC. It translates to CASSYGGGGEQYF.

This clone has a handful of counts. DNA for the CDR3: TGTGCCTGGAGTACGAGCGGGCCGAGCTCCTACAATGAGCAGTTCTTC. This translates into CAWSTSGPSSYNEQFF. The J gene is TRBJ2-1, the V gene TRBV30, with D possibly TRBD2 on 6 matching bases. Trimming took off 2 bases at V and 0 bases at J, with 14 bases between the two ends. Germline CDR1 reads GTSNPN; CDR2 reads SVGIG (reference sequence). The CDR3 loop spans 16 amino acids.

The chain couples TRBV6-5 to TRBJ1-4, with 10 bases aligning to TRBD1. In germline, CDR1 is MNHEY, CDR2 SVGAGI. The length of the CDR3 is 15 residues. V lost 5 bases to trimming and J lost 8 bases; unmatched junction nucleotides: 8. In DNA form, the CDR3 reads TGTGCCAGCAGTACTCGGACAGGGGGGAAGGAAAAACTGTTTTTT. Translation: CASSTRTGGKEKLFF.

This clone has just a few counts. Other DNA sequences of this sample code for an identical CDR3. This chain joins TRBV23-1 and TRBJ2-5; D possibly corresponds to TRBD2 (5 bases). TRBV23-1 is an ORF; its function is uncertain. V dropped 6 bases and J dropped 6 bases, with 14 bases sitting between them. The CDR3 consists of 13 residues. In DNA form, the CDR3 reads TGCGCCAGCAGCCGACAAGGAGGAAAGACCCAGTACTTC. This gives the protein CASSRQGGKTQYF.

The chain couples TRBV7-2 to TRBJ1-1, with TRBD1 matching 9 bases. J was trimmed by 1 base and V by 8 bases; bases with no gene match: 5. The CDR3 loop spans 14 amino acids. Germline V gene lookup returns CDR1 SGHTA and CDR2 FQGNSA. The CDR3 DNA is TGTGCCAGCGCCCGGACAGGGGAGAACACTGAAGCTTTCTTT. Translating gives CASARTGENTEAFF.

The chain carries TRBV9 and TRBJ1-2; 8 bases line up with TRBD1. V lost 6 bases, J lost 3 bases, and 10 bases stayed unmatched. CDR1 and CDR2 from the germline V gene are SGDLS and YYNGEE. CDR3 length equals 15 residues. The DNA of the CDR3 is TGTGCCAGCACCGCGACAGGGGCCAGCTACTATGGCTACACCTTC. Its translation: CASTATGASYYGYTF.

CDR3 sequence: CASSRDRVETQYF. The CDR3 DNA reads as TGTGCCAGCAGCCGGGACAGGGTCGAGACCCAGTACTTC. The chain combines TRBV7-9 with TRBJ2-5; 9 bases match TRBD1. Per germline, CDR1 SEHNR and CDR2 FQNEAQ (reference sequence). The length of the CDR3 is 13 residues. Trimming at V came to 5 bases and at J to 5 bases, leaving 3 bases not matched to a gene.

Turning to this clone: The junction and the germline gene differ at one end; a read error may be behind it. The rearrangement uses TRBV4-2 and TRBJ2-7; D might be TRBD1 (5 bases). The germline CDR1 and CDR2 sequences are LGHNA and YNFKEQ. The CDR3 runs to 13 residues. CDR3 residues: CASRQEGQKGPYF. CDR3 nucleotide sequence: TGTGCCAGCAGACAAGAAGGTCAAAAGGGGCCGTACTTC.

This chain joins TRBV7-3 and TRBJ1-2; 10 bases agree with TRBD1. Per the germline V gene, CDR1 is SGHTA and CDR2 is FQGTGA. The CDR3 consists of 15 residues. J gave up 3 bases and V 0 bases, and 1 base lay outside the gene matches. The CDR3 here is CASSLTTGGDYGYTF. CDR3 coding DNA: TGTGCCAGCAGCTTAACGACAGGGGGCGACTATGGCTACACCTTC. Full variable domain (outside the CDR3, taken from reference TRBV7-3 and TRBJ1-2): GAGVSQTPSNKVTEKGKYVELRCDPISGHTALYWYRQSLGQGPEFLIYFQGTGAADDSGLPNDRFFAVRPEGSVSTLKIQRTERGDSAVYLCASSLTTGGDYGYTFGSGTRLTVV.

This clone was recorded a few times. The chain couples TRBV30 to TRBJ2-5; tentatively, D is TRBD2 (5 bases). Trimming pared 0 bases from V and 1 base from J, leaving 9 bases between. The CDR3 is 14 residues long. The germline gives CDR1 GTSNPN, CDR2 SVGIG (reference sequence). As DNA, the CDR3 is TGTGCCTGGAGTGTAACCGCGGGCCAAGAGACCCAGTACTTC. Residues: CAWSVTAGQETQYF.

The CDR3 reads CASRPSGVNYGYTF. CDR3 coding DNA: TGTGCCAGCAGACCCTCGGGGGTTAACTATGGCTACACCTTC. This chain uses TRBV9 with TRBJ1-2, with D perhaps TRBD1 (5 bases). The V gene lost 5 bases and the J gene lost 1 base, with 12 bases spanning the gap. Per the germline V gene, CDR1 is SGDLS and CDR2 is YYNGEE. The CDR3 extends over 14 amino acids.

The rearrangement uses TRBV11-3 and TRBJ2-1; D perhaps matches TRBD1 (6 bases). Germline-derived CDR1 and CDR2 are SGHNT and YENEEA. The germline V and J ends were trimmed by 1 base and 8 bases, with 15 bases remaining between them. This CDR3 region has 15 residues. The CDR3 sequence is CASSLVSGELDEQFF. Written as DNA, the CDR3 is TGTGCCAGCAGCTTAGTGTCAGGGGAGTTGGATGAGCAGTTCTTC.

V usage is TRBV9 and J usage is TRBJ2-3; D ambiguous. The CDR3 has 14 amino acids. Germline V lookup: CDR1 SGDLS, CDR2 YYNGEE. V was trimmed by 0 bases and J by 5 bases, leaving 10 bases between them. CDR3 sequence reads: CASSVAPGGDTQYF. The CDR3, as DNA: TGTGCCAGCAGCGTAGCCCCCGGCGGAGATACGCAGTATTTT.

The chain recombines TRBV11-3 with TRBJ1-2; D gene ambiguous. Germline loops: CDR1 SGHNT, CDR2 YENEEA. This CDR3 spans 12 amino acids. The ends were cut back, 8 bases at V and 5 bases at J, with 12 bases in the middle. CDR3 sequence reads: CASEGVGYGYTF. In DNA form, the CDR3 reads TGTGCCAGCGAGGGCGTTGGGTATGGCTACACCTTC.

The CDR3 bases are TGTGCCTGGGAAACAGGGGGCATAGGCTATGGCTACACCTTC. Protein product: CAWETGGIGYGYTF. The rearrangement uses TRBV30 and TRBJ1-2; 9 bases align to TRBD1. The CDR3 has 14 amino acids. After removal of 5 bases from V and 4 bases from J, the junction contained 8 bases not matched to a gene. Per the germline V gene, CDR1 is GTSNPN and CDR2 is SVGIG (reference sequence).

This clone was observed a handful of times. The rearrangement uses TRBV6-5 and TRBJ1-5; 7 bases fit TRBD1. The CDR3 is made up of 14 amino acids. The germline CDR1 and CDR2 sequences are MNHEY and SVGAGI. Trimming cost V 4 bases and J 4 bases; bases outside gene matches: 4. The CDR3 spells CASSWTGGNQPQHF. The CDR3 DNA is TGTGCCAGCAGTTGGACAGGAGGGAATCAGCCCCAGCATTTT.

A few counts support this clone. The V gene is TRBV9, the J gene TRBJ1-6, with D tentatively TRBD1 (5 bases). Germline CDR1 SGDLS, CDR2 YYNGEE. The germline V and J ends were trimmed by 3 bases and 11 bases, with 21 bases remaining between them. The CDR3 is 16 residues long. The CDR3 DNA reads as TGTGCCAGCAGCGCCAGACCGGGACTCCTCCCCGCACCCCTCCACTTT. Protein: CASSARPGLLPAPLHF.

This clone appeared a few times. The CDR3 nucleotides read TGTGCCACCGGGGGTGGGGCCCAGTACTTC. Translation: CATGGGAQYF. The V gene is TRBV2, the J gene TRBJ2-5, with a tentative D call TRBD2 (6 bases). Germline CDR1 reads SNHLY; CDR2 reads FYNNEI. The CDR3 sequence is 10 residues long. V was shortened by 10 bases and J by 9 bases, with 12 bases between the two germline ends.

The chain couples TRBV4-3 to TRBJ2-3, with D unclear. V was shortened by 0 bases and J by 11 bases, with 12 bases between the two germline ends. Germline V gene data show CDR1 as LGHNA and CDR2 as YSLEER. The CDR3 has 13 amino acids. The CDR3: CASSQDGVRGQYF. The DNA for the CDR3 is TGCGCCAGCAGCCAAGATGGAGTTCGCGGGCAGTATTTT.

The J gene is TRBJ1-4, the V gene TRBV27; TRBD1 matches at 7 bases. V was pared by 2 bases and J by 5 bases, with 8 bases of the junction left unmatched. The CDR3 covers 16 residues. CDR1 and CDR2 from the germline V gene are MNHEY and SMNVEV (reference sequence). In nucleotides, the CDR3 is TGTGCCAGCAGTTTACGCCGGGACAGAACGAATGAAAAACTGTTTTTT. Translated, it gives CASSLRRDRTNEKLFF.

This clone was observed a few times. This chain uses TRBV11-3 with TRBJ1-2; 8 nucleotides align to TRBD1. Germline V gene sequence: CDR1 SGHNT, CDR2 YENEEA. With 5 bases clipped from V and 7 bases from J, the junction kept 9 bases outside the gene matches. The CDR3 runs to 14 residues. CDR3 DNA: TGTGCCAGCAGCCGGGACAGGCAGTTGGGTGGCTACACCTTC. It encodes CASSRDRQLGGYTF.

The chain joins TRBV27 to TRBJ1-5, with D tentatively TRBD1 (5 bases). Germline values: CDR1 MNHEY, CDR2 SMNVEV (reference sequence). The V end was cut by 0 bases, the J end by 4 bases, with 10 bases between. The length of the CDR3 is 15 residues. CDR3 nucleotides: TGTGCCAGCAGTTTATCTGGCCAGGGTAATCAGCCCCAGCATTTT. It encodes CASSLSGQGNQPQHF.

This clone appeared a few times. The chain carries TRBV5-1 and TRBJ2-7; TRBD1 agrees at 9 bases. The CDR3 runs 16 residues. CDR1 and CDR2 (germline): SGHRS, YFSETQ. J was trimmed by 5 bases and V by 4 bases; bases with no gene match: 13. The CDR3 loop is CASSRRTGAAVDEQYF. The CDR3 nucleotides are TGCGCCAGCAGCCGTAGGACAGGGGCGGCGGTCGACGAGCAGTACTTC.

The chain employs TRBV13 and TRBJ2-3, with 9 bases matching TRBD2. The germline V gene has CDR1 PRHDT and CDR2 FYEKMQ (reference sequence). After removal of 3 bases from V and 5 bases from J, the junction contained 6 bases not matched to a gene. The CDR3 covers 15 residues. CDR3 region: CASSLRLAGQDTQYF. Written as DNA, the CDR3 is TGTGCCAGCAGCTTGAGGCTAGCGGGGCAAGATACGCAGTATTTT.

In this sample, this clone turned up a few times. V usage is TRBV19 and J usage is TRBJ2-3, with TRBD1 matching over 10 bases. The V and J ends lost 5 bases and 5 bases, in that order; junction bases with no gene match: 7. The CDR3 is 15 residues long. The germline V gene has CDR1 LNHDA and CDR2 SQIVND (reference sequence). The CDR3 nucleotides read TGTGCCAGTAGTCCGACAGGGGGCAGAGGAGATACGCAGTATTTT. Protein product: CASSPTGGRGDTQYF.

This chain joins TRBV6-1 and TRBJ1-1, with D maybe TRBD1 (5 bases). The germline V and J ends were trimmed by 1 base and 1 base, with 7 bases remaining between them. Germline V lookup: CDR1 MNHNS, CDR2 SASEGT. This CDR3 has 14 residues. CDR3 sequence reads: CASSEGTGNTEAFF. CDR3 nucleotide sequence: TGTGCCAGCAGTGAAGGCACAGGGAACACTGAAGCTTTCTTT.

V usage is TRBV28 and J usage is TRBJ1-1; no clear D. Trimming shortened V by 6 bases and J by 4 bases, and 9 bases separated the two germline ends. CDR1 is MDHEN and CDR2 is SYDVKM in the germline V gene. This CDR3 spans 12 amino acids. CDR3 DNA sequence: TGTGCCAGCAGACCAGATCCCACTGAAGCTTTCTTT. This gives the protein CASRPDPTEAFF.

The genes are TRBV7-3 and TRBJ1-1; no clear D. Germline lookup yields CDR1 SGHTA and CDR2 FQGTGA. The CDR3 totals 13 residues. V dropped 0 bases and J dropped 6 bases, with 8 bases sitting between them. The CDR3 nucleotides are TGTGCCAGCAGCTTAACTCGGGAGGCTGAAGCTTTCTTT. Amino acids: CASSLTREAEAFF.